This entry concerns a single TCR beta chain. This sample stems from a study of Ad26.COV2.S vaccination and SARS-CoV-2 variants. TCRdb's table, derived via immunoSEQ multiplex PCR, lists solely in-frame clones and lacks some. The table has 400,000 to 450,000 clones, 90% seen once. Treatment specified: around 19 received Ad26.COV2.S at low or high dose, single or two shots; several received placebo; per-sample allocation not given. Sampling occurred on day 63 after the first vaccine or placebo injection. Germline V gene lookup returns CDR1 SGHAT and CDR2 FQNNGV. CDR3 size: 14 residues. V was trimmed by 4 bases and J by 4 bases, leaving 13 bases between them.

This sequence joins TRBV11-2 and TRBJ2-5; D perhaps matches TRBD1 (6 bases). The TCR originated in a person aged 18-65 years who received the Ad26.COV2.S COVID-19 vaccine or a placebo. The sample here was peripheral blood, taken in a trial of Ad26.COV2.S vaccine versus placebo. The CDR3, as DNA: TGTGCCAGCAGCTCCTACAGGGAGAGAGAGACCCAGTACTTC. Translating gives CASSSYRERETQYF.